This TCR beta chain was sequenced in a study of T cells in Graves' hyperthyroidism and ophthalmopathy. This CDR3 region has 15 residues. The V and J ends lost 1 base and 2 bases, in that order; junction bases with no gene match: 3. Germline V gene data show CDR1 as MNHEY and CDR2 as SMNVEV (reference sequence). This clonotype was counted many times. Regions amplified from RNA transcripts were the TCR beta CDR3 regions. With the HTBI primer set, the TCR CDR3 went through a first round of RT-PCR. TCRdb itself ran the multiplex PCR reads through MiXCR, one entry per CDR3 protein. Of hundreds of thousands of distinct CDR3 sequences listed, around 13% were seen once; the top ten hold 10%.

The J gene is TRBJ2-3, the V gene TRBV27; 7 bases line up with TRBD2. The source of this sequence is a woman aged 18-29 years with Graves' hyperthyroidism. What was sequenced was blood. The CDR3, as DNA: TGTGCCAGCAGTTTATGGGAGGGACTCACAGATACGCAGTATTTT. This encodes CASSLWEGLTDTQYF.